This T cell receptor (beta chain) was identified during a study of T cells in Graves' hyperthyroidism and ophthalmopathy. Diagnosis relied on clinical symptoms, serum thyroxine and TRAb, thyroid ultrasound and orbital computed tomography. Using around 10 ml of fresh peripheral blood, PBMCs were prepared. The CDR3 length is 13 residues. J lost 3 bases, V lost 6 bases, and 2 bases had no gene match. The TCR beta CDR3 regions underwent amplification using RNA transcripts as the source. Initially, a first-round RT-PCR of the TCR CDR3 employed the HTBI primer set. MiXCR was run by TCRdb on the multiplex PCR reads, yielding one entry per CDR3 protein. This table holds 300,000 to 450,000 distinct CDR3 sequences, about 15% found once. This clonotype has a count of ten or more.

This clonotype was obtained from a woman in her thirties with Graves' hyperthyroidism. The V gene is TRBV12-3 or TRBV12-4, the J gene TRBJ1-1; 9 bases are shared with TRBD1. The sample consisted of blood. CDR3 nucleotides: TGTGCCAGCAGGCGGGACAGGGACACTGAAGCTTTCTTT. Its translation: CASRRDRDTEAFF.